The clone carrying this T cell receptor (beta chain) was seen just once. This sample was included in a study of T cell changes during pregnancy in multiple sclerosis. V was cut by 5 bases and J by 6 bases, with 11 bases left in between. The CDR3 length is 11 residues. Germline V gene sequence: CDR1 GTSNPN, CDR2 SVGIG (reference sequence). Clones were sequenced by immunoSEQ multiplex PCR, and TCRdb holds only the in-frame ones, with some missing. The sample lists more than 70,000 clones; 90% to 95% were seen once. The V call is TRBV30, the J call TRBJ2-7; D is perhaps TRBD1 (6 bases). This receptor was identified in a female donor with multiple sclerosis, enrolled in a pregnancy study. Sequencing was performed on peripheral blood, taken in the second trimester of pregnancy. DNA of the CDR3: TGTGCCTGGGACAGGTGGCGCGAGCAGTACTTC. It is translated as CAWDRWREQYF.